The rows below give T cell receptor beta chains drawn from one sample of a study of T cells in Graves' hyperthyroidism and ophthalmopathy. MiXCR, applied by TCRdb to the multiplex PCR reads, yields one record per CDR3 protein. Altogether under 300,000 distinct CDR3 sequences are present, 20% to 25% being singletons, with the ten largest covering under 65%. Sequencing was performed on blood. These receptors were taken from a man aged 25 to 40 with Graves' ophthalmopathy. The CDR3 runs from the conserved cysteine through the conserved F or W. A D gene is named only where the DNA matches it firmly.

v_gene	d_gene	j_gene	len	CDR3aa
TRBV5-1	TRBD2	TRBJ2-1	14	CASSWGGTSGEQFF
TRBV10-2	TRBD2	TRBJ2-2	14	CASREGLAFRELFF
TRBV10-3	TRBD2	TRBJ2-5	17	CAISEARAGGPKETQYF
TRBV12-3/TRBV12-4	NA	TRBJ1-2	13	CASSASGNYGYTF
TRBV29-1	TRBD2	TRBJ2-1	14	CSVPLAGVINEQFF
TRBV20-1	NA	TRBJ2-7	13	CSARDGSGREQYF
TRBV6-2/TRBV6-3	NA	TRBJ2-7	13	CASKRDKTYEQYF
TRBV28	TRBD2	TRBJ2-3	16	CASTVLADPFGVTQYF
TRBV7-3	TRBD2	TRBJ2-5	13	CASSLKREGPQYF
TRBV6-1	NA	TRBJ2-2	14	CASSEGTLTGELFF
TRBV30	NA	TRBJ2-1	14	CAWARGSSYNEQFF
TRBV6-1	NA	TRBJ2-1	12	CASSSMGGRQFF
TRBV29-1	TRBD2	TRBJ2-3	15	CSVETTSPSTDTQYF
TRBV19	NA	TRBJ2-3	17	CATALRQSTFSTDTQYF
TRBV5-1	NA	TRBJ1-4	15	CASSYYGPRDEKLFF
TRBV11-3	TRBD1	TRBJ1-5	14	CASSMGTGNQPQHF
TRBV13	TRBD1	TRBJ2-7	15	CASSPGQGRTYEQYF
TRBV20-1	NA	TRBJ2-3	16	CSARVTTLLSTDTQYF
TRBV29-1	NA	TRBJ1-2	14	CSVAMSTVVYGYTF
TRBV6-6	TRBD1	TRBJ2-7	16	CASSYSWTGVAYEQYF
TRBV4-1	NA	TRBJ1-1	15	CASSQARNLDTEAFF
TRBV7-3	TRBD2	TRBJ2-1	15	CASSWLAGVGNEQFF
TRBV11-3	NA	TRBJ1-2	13	CASSPNGDRGYTF
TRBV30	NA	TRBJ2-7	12	CAWSMGIPEQYF
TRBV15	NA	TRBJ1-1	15	CATSRDPFGNTEAFF
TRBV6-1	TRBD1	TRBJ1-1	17	CASSERGTGVRDTEAFF
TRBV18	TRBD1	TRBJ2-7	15	CASSQTRGLNYEQYF
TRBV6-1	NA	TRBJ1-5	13	CASSNGPTQPQHF
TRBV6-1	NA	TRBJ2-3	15	CASSEALASTDTQYF
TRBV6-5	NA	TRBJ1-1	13	CASSYKDGTEAFF
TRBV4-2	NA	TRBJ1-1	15	CASSQQQGGYTEAFF
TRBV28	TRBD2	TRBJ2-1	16	CASSSGTSGRAREQFF
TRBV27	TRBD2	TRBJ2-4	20	CASSLAGTTLGPLAKNIQYF
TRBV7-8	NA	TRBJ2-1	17	CASSSSWVWGLIREQFF
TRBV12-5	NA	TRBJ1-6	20	CASGRPLFTLRVSYDSPLHF
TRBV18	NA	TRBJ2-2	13	CASSPRNTGELFF
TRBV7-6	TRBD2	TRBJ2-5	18	CASSRRTPILAAGETQYF
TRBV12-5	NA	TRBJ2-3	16	CASGSPLAHSTDTQYF
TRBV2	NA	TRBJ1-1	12	CASSDRAWGAFF
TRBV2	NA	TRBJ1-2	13	CASIKAGSYGYTF
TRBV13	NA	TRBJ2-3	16	CASSLGQAGGTDTQYF
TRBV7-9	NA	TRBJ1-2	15	CASSSTRRDIYGYTF
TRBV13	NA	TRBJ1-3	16	CASSFGAGRRSSTIYF
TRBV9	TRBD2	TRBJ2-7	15	CASSPTSGGSNEQYF
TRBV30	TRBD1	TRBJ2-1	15	CAWSSRGTTYNEQFF
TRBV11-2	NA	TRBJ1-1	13	CASSALLNTEAFF
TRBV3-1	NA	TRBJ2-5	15	CASSPVRREGETQYF
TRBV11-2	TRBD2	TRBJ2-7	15	CASSLDGTSVYEQYF
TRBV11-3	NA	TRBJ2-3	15	CANSLDRTPGDTQYF
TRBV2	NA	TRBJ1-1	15	CASRTGGVGHTEAFF
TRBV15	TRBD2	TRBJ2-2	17	CATSRDRLAVNTGELFF
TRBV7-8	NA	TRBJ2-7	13	CASSLVRTAEQYF
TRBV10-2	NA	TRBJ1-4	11	CASTAASKLFF
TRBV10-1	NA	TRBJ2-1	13	CASSMRGVNEQFF